The 4 T cell receptor beta chains presented below share a single source sample, sequenced in a study of blood T cells in healthy people across ages. A second PCR, run for about 6 to 11 cycles, used a sample-barcoded 5' primer plus a J-beta primer mix. In TCRdb, the 5' RACE reads were re-called with MiXCR into one record per CDR3 protein. The table shows about 1.5 million distinct CDR3 sequences, with approximately 42% occurring only once. Input material: blood. These receptors were collected from a woman aged 18-30 years in good health.

The rearrangement uses TRBV6-5 and TRBJ2-6, with D unclear. V dropped 5 bases and J dropped 3 bases, with 14 bases sitting between them. This CDR3 spans 16 amino acids. CDR1 MNHEY and CDR2 SVGAGI come from the germline V gene. The chain's CDR3 is CASSPLSADGANVLTF. DNA of the CDR3: TGTGCCAGCAGTCCCCTTTCGGCGGATGGGGCCAACGTCCTGACTTTC.

The genes are TRBV30 and TRBJ1-3; D remains unclear. The CDR3 contains 12 residues. Trimming cost V 8 bases and J 3 bases, with 11 bases left between them. The V gene's germline CDR1 is GTSNPN and CDR2 SVGIG (reference sequence). The CDR3 DNA sequence: TGTGCCGGGAAAGGGATTGGAAACACCATATATTTT. It translates to CAGKGIGNTIYF. Complete variable domain (other parts from reference TRBV30 and TRBJ1-3): SQTIHQWPATLVQPVGSPLSLECTVEGTSNPNLYWYRQAAGRGLQLLFYSVGIGQISSEVPQNLSASRPQDRQFILSSKKLLLSDSGFYLCAGKGIGNTIYFGEGSWLTVV.

The chain uses TRBV6-5 and TRBJ2-1, with D unclear. Trimming took 7 bases from V and 0 from J, leaving 16 bases between them. The CDR3 length is 16 residues. Germline V lookup: CDR1 MNHEY, CDR2 SVGAGI. This CDR3 is CASTPPGPSSYNEQFF. In nucleotides, the CDR3 is TGTGCCAGCACTCCGCCGGGTCCTAGCTCCTACAATGAGCAGTTCTTC.

This clonotype was counted between two and nine times. The chain combines TRBV20-1 with TRBJ2-7; D is unclear. This CDR3 is built from 16 residues. Deletions cut 1 base from V and 0 bases from J, with 16 bases between. Germline V gives CDR1 DFQATT, CDR2 SNEGSKA (reference sequence). The CDR3 nucleotides read TGCAGTGCTAGAGGCCTGGACGGTGCAGACTCCTACGAGCAGTACTTC. Amino acids: CSARGLDGADSYEQYF.